The 18 T cell receptor beta chains given below trace back to one sample, sequenced in a study of blood T cell repertoires in COVID-19. Libraries were prepared by immunoSEQ multiplex PCR; TCRdb keeps only in-frame clonotypes and omits some of them. The sample lists roughly 140,000 clones, less than 85% seen once, with about 9.3% in the top ten. Sequencing was performed on peripheral blood. The source is a woman of 80 years or more in a cohort sampled during active or convalescent COVID-19.

This clone is a singleton in its sample. The J gene is TRBJ1-2, the V gene TRBV19, with 8 bases that match TRBD1. This CDR3 comprises 13 residues. The ends lost 9 bases at V and 7 bases at J; junction bases unmatched: 10. The germline V gene has CDR1 LNHDA and CDR2 SQIVND (reference sequence). This CDR3 reads CASSRQGFSGYTF. In nucleotides, the CDR3 is TGTGCCAGCAGCAGACAGGGGTTCTCTGGCTACACCTTC.

V and J are TRBV7-2 and TRBJ2-5; the D gene is possibly TRBD2 (6 bases). The germline V gene encodes CDR1 SGHTA and CDR2 FQGNSA. The CDR3 runs 15 residues. V lost 1 base, J lost 4 bases, and 13 bases lay in between. The CDR3 DNA is TGTGCCAGCAGCTTAGTCAGGGCCGGGGGAGAGACCCAGTACTTC. Translation gives CASSLVRAGGETQYF.

The chain carries TRBV10-1 and TRBJ2-4; a weak D match, TRBD1 (5 bases). The V gene lost 6 bases and the J gene lost 0 bases, with 15 bases spanning the gap. This CDR3 has 16 residues. Germline assignment: CDR1 WNHNN and CDR2 SYGVQD (reference sequence). The CDR3 sequence: CASSRRQSPAKNIQYF. The DNA of the CDR3 is TGCGCCAGCAGCCGCAGACAGTCCCCAGCCAAAAACATTCAGTACTTC.

V usage is TRBV19 and J usage is TRBJ1-5; the D is unclear. Trimming stripped 3 bases from V and 2 bases from J, with 11 bases between. CDR1 LNHDA and CDR2 SQIVND come from the germline V gene (reference sequence). There are 15 residues in the CDR3. This chain's CDR3 is CASSIRGRGNQPQHF. The DNA of the CDR3 is TGTGCCAGTAGTATTCGGGGAAGGGGCAATCAGCCCCAGCATTTT.

The CDR3 here is CATMGSSYNEQFF. In nucleotides, the CDR3 is TGTGCCACCATGGGGAGCTCCTACAATGAGCAGTTCTTC. The rearrangement links TRBV10-3 to TRBJ2-1; tentatively, D is TRBD2 (5 bases). Germline CDR1 reads ENHRY; CDR2 reads SYGVKD. This CDR3 comprises 13 residues. Trimming stripped 10 bases from V and 0 bases from J, with 10 bases between.

The chain combines TRBV2 with TRBJ2-3; the match to TRBD1 covers 10 bases. The CDR3 totals 15 residues. V shed 6 bases and J 1 base; nucleotides not matched to a gene: 4. CDR1 is SNHLY and CDR2 is FYNNEI in the germline V gene. The CDR3 is CASSSGTGGTDTQYF. CDR3 bases: TGTGCCAGCAGCTCCGGGACAGGGGGCACAGATACGCAGTATTTT. The full variable domain, in which reference TRBV2 and TRBJ2-3 provide the parts outside the CDR3, is EPEVTQTPSHQVTQMGQEVILRCVPISNHLYFYWYRQILGQKVEFLVSFYNNEISEKSEIFDDQFSVERPDGSNFTLKIRSTKLEDSAMYFCASSSGTGGTDTQYFGPGTRLTVL.

The genes are TRBV19 and TRBJ1-2, with 8 positions matching TRBD1. Germline V CDR1 and CDR2: LNHDA, SQIVND (reference sequence). J gave up 4 bases and V 7 bases, and 2 bases lay outside the gene matches. The CDR3 has 12 amino acids. The CDR3 bases are TGTGCCAGTAAAGGACAGGGCTATGGCTACACCTTC. It is translated as CASKGQGYGYTF.

This clone came up once. The J gene is TRBJ2-2, the V gene TRBV9; the D is unclear. Germline CDR1 reads SGDLS; CDR2 reads YYNGEE. The CDR3 sequence is 16 residues long. Deletions cut 4 bases from V and 5 bases from J, with 18 bases between. As DNA, the CDR3 is TGTGCCAGCAGCCCAACAGTATTCGTGGTTACCGGGGAGCTGTTTTTT. Encoded protein: CASSPTVFVVTGELFF. Together with reference TRBV9 and TRBJ2-2, the CDR3 gives the full variable domain: DSGVTQTPKHLITATGQRVTLRCSPRSGDLSVYWYQQSLDQGLQFLIQYYNGEERAKGNILERFSAQQFPDLHSELNLSSLELGDSALYFCASSPTVFVVTGELFFGEGSRLTVL.

The J gene is TRBJ2-5, the V gene TRBV11-2, with a possible D match to TRBD2 (6 bases). This CDR3 spans 13 amino acids. CDR1 is SGHAT and CDR2 is FQNNGV in the germline V gene. Trimming shortened V by 5 bases and J by 0 bases, and 7 bases separated the two germline ends. For the CDR3, the DNA is TGTGCCAGCAGCCGGGGGTACCAAGAGACCCAGTACTTC. It is translated as CASSRGYQETQYF.

The gene calls are TRBV6-2 or TRBV6-3 and TRBJ1-1, with 8 bases fitting TRBD1. Germline CDR1 reads MNHEY; CDR2 reads SVGEGT. Losses at the gene ends were 2 bases for V and 8 bases for J; bases not matched to a gene: 16. The CDR3 is 17 amino acids. The CDR3 here is CASSYTGPGQAILEAFF. DNA for the CDR3: TGTGCCAGCAGTTACACAGGACCGGGACAGGCTATCCTGGAAGCTTTCTTT.

The J gene is TRBJ2-5, the V gene TRBV4-2; tentative D call: TRBD2 (6 bases). This CDR3 has 15 residues. V was pared by 4 bases and J by 2 bases, with 14 bases between. Germline V gene data show CDR1 as LGHNA and CDR2 as YNFKEQ. This CDR3 reads CASSLTSFNQETQYF. The CDR3 nucleotides are TGTGCCAGCAGCCTCACTAGCTTCAATCAAGAGACCCAGTACTTC.

This chain joins TRBV4-1 and TRBJ2-3; D call uncertain. Trimming took 2 bases from V and 2 from J, leaving 11 bases between them. CDR1 and CDR2 from the germline V gene are MGHRA and YSYEKL. CDR3 size: 15 residues. The CDR3 region has the DNA TGCGCCAGCAGCCAAAAGGTGGCGGTCACAGATACGCAGTATTTT. Translated: CASSQKVAVTDTQYF.

The chain is built from TRBV4-2 and TRBJ2-1, with D tentatively TRBD2 (6 bases). This CDR3 is built from 14 residues. Trimming left V 2 bases short and J 3 bases short, with 8 bases between. Germline V gives CDR1 LGHNA, CDR2 YNFKEQ. CDR3 bases: TGTGCCAGCAGCCAAATAGCGGTCTACAATGAGCAGTTCTTC. It specifies CASSQIAVYNEQFF.

This clone was recorded only once. This chain links TRBV5-6 with TRBJ2-7; D is unresolved. Deletions cut 4 bases from V and 2 bases from J, with 4 bases between. The length of the CDR3 is 11 residues. In germline, CDR1 is SGHDT, CDR2 YYEEEE. The CDR3 DNA reads TGTGCCAGCAGCCCCACCTACGAGCAGTACTTC. It is translated as CASSPTYEQYF.

The chain carries TRBV11-2 and TRBJ2-1, with D maybe TRBD2 (6 bases). The V end was cut by 0 bases, the J end by 4 bases, with 13 bases between. The CDR3 spans 16 residues. Germline CDR1 and CDR2: SGHAT and FQNNGV. The CDR3 sequence is CASSLDPGGLYNEQFF. CDR3 nucleotide sequence: TGTGCCAGCAGCTTAGACCCCGGGGGACTTTACAATGAGCAGTTCTTC.

The V call is TRBV4-3, the J call TRBJ2-3; 9 bases agree with TRBD1. The CDR3 runs to 15 residues. Germline trimming cut 0 bases from V and 4 bases from J; bases unmatched to any gene: 2. Germline-derived CDR1 and CDR2 are LGHNA and YSLEER. This CDR3 is CASSQEGQGSDTQYF. The CDR3 DNA follows: TGCGCCAGCAGCCAAGAGGGACAGGGATCAGATACGCAGTATTTT.

As to this clone: Different DNA sequences within this sample yield the same CDR3. This chain connects TRBV5-1 to TRBJ2-3, with D unresolved. CDR1 is SGHRS, CDR2 YFSETQ, per germline. Deletions cut 0 bases from V and 2 bases from J, with 7 bases between. The CDR3 loop spans 14 amino acids. DNA of the CDR3: TGCGCCAGCAGCTTGGGAGCGTCCACAGATACGCAGTATTTT. As protein: CASSLGASTDTQYF.

This rearrangement joins TRBV3-1 (or the pseudogene TRBV3-2) to TRBJ2-3; D perhaps matches TRBD1 (6 bases). Between the trimmed V and J ends, which lost 4 bases and 7 bases, there was a span of 21 bases. CDR1 and CDR2 from the germline V gene are LGHDT and YNNKEL (reference sequence). The CDR3 sequence is 16 residues long. In DNA form, the CDR3 reads TGTGCCAGCAGCCTCAGGGGCGCCCAGAGCGCGCATACGCAGTATTTT. Translated, it gives CASSLRGAQSAHTQYF.